A selection of T cell receptor beta chains follows, all from one sample in a study of T cells after yellow fever vaccination. TCRdb independently ran MiXCR on the 5' RACE reads; one entry per CDR3 protein. The table records fewer than 450,000 distinct CDR3 sequences, approximately 3.9% of them present only once. The specimen comprised PBMCs, sampled 5 days after the yellow fever booster vaccination. These receptors were taken from a man aged 18 to 30 who received the YFV17D yellow fever vaccine. The CDR3 runs from the conserved cysteine through the conserved F or W. Clone size, where shown, is once, few, many, or a class for clones that have expanded.

abundance,v_gene,j_gene,CDR3aa
many,TRBV4-3,TRBJ2-2,CASSPRSYAAANTGELFF
few,TRBV11-2,TRBJ2-7,CASSLVGQYQTYEQYF
few,TRBV2,TRBJ2-2,CASPFSRNTGELFF
-,TRBV20-1,TRBJ2-3,CSVSGGATDTQYF
-,TRBV7-2,TRBJ1-2,CASSTGQGARGYTF
many,TRBV7-2,TRBJ2-4,CASSLEGQAQGDIQYF
many,TRBV7-2,TRBJ2-5,CASSLGGGARVRETQYF
many,TRBV20-1,TRBJ2-1,CSARRNTYNEQFF
many,TRBV4-2,TRBJ2-3,CASSPGTGTDTQYF
-,TRBV5-1,TRBJ1-1,CASSEMQGLTEAFF